This T cell receptor beta chain is from a study of T cell changes during pregnancy in multiple sclerosis. Measured with immunoSEQ multiplex PCR; TCRdb has only the in-frame clones, and not every one. Among about 40,000 clones listed, roughly 88% were seen once. This TCR derives from a female donor in good health, enrolled as a control in a pregnancy study. The sample here was peripheral blood, taken in the first trimester of pregnancy.

DNA of the CDR3: TGTGCCATCAGTGAGTCGAATCCCCAAGCCAAGAACTATGGCTACACCTTC. Its translation is CAISESNPQAKNYGYTF. This rearrangement joins TRBV10-3 to TRBJ1-2; D uncertain. The length of the CDR3 is 17 residues. In germline, CDR1 is ENHRY, CDR2 SYGVKD. The V end was cut by 0 bases, the J end by 2 bases, with 16 bases between.